This T cell receptor beta chain was captured in a study of OX40 agonist ivuxolimab in advanced cancers. The protocol was immunoSEQ multiplex PCR, while the TCRdb copy is restricted to in-frame clones and leaves out a portion. This sample has roughly 68,000 clones, with 86% found just once. Germline V gives CDR1 MNHNY, CDR2 SVGAGI (reference sequence). CDR3 size: 12 residues. V was clipped by 6 bases and J by 5 bases, with 10 bases between them. The clonotype was recovered from an adult with an advanced solid tumor such as melanoma, head and neck, liver or kidney cancer. V gene TRBV6-6 combines with J gene TRBJ1-2; D possibly corresponds to TRBD1 (5 bases). The input for sequencing was CD4+ or CD8+ T cells sorted from blood, taken in a trial of the OX40 agonist ivuxolimab. CDR3 loop: CASSREDYGYTF. The CDR3 DNA is TGTGCCAGCAGCAGGGAAGATTATGGCTACACCTTC.